This T cell receptor beta chain was profiled in a study of T-cell reconstitution after alpha-beta-depleted transplantation in children. The V gene's germline CDR1 is DFQATT and CDR2 SNEGSKA (reference sequence). Between the trimmed V and J ends, which lost 0 bases and 3 bases, there was a span of 8 bases. The CDR3 is 13 residues long. Unique molecular identifiers were incorporated when the TCRbeta library was constructed. One entry per CDR3 protein, called by TCRdb with MiXCR from the PCR reads. The sample has around 380,000 distinct CDR3 sequences; 11% are singletons. Only a few counts were recorded for this clonotype.

J is TRBJ2-5 and V is TRBV20-1, with D hard to call. The origin of this receptor is a human donor who donated a stem cell graft to a child with acute myeloid leukemia. Source: PBMCs from the stem cell graft donor, taken from the stem cell graft. This CDR3 reads CSARDRNKETQYF. CDR3 in DNA: TGCAGTGCTAGAGATAGGAATAAAGAGACCCAGTACTTC.